This T cell receptor beta chain was identified during a study of CD8 T cells in ankylosing spondylitis. Findings of the study overall: Disease-linked clones reportedly showed significant enrichment in matched ankylosing spondylitis synovial fluid.

TCRdb re-analysed the 5' RACE reads in MiXCR, keeping a single row per CDR3 protein. The sample contains around 210,000 distinct CDR3 sequences, 8% to 9% of which appear only once. Germline CDR1 is SGHTA and CDR2 is FQGNSA. V was shortened by 1 base and J by 6 bases, with 15 bases between the two germline ends. This CDR3 has 16 amino acids. This clonotype was detected many times. Its antigen remains unidentified. This clonotype was sampled from a female donor with ankylosing spondylitis or in good health (not recorded which). The rearrangement joins TRBV7-2 to TRBJ2-2; D assignment may be TRBD1 or TRBD2 (5 bases each). The specimen was blood, either unsorted or a sorted T cell fraction (not recorded which). CDR3 nucleotide sequence: TGTGCCAGCAGCTTAGGGGTGGGGGTGCAGGCCGGGGAGCTGTTTTTT. Amino acid sequence: CASSLGVGVQAGELFF.